This T cell receptor beta chain derives from a study of blood T cell repertoires in COVID-19 (dated by TCRdb to 2020 to 2022). With respect to the entire study: Samples covering the acute and convalescent phases of COVID-19 were provided by collaborators in the United States, Italy and Spain. Subjects who had been exposed to COVID-19, were actively infected with it, or had recovered from it provided the deeply sampled blood TCRbeta repertoires that made up the dataset. A de-identified subject ID, COVID-19 status, age in years and sex were almost always included in the sample metadata. Where available, HLA class I and class II types were taken from metadata supplied by the sample provider and were not determined by assay-based typing. The repertoires were released in a freely available public database intended as a resource for research on the immune response to SARS-CoV-2. The prospective study material was composed of cDNA or gDNA derived from T cells, B-cell-depleted T cells, or PBMCs. The samples were drawn from the first 160 participants of the ongoing ImmuneRACE study and from 1,200 or so subjects provided by 6 global collaborators. Beyond this particular receptor, the publication reports: The amount of clinical and demographic metadata varied by source and participant and was provided uncurated.

TCRbeta CDR3 regions were amplified from genomic DNA using the immunoSEQ Assay, a bias-controlled multiplex PCR. The original pipeline was this. The number of nucleated cells in each sample was estimated by amplification of reference gene primers within the assay. To quantify the absolute abundance of each unique TCRbeta CDR3 rearrangement, sequence reads were collapsed and filtered. For each sample, productive Simpson clonality was calculated as the square root of Simpson's diversity index over productive rearrangements. This is the immuneACCESS table as TCRdb keeps it, with only in-frame sequences that have V and J called. A part of the clones is gone; compared with another copy, unresolved V genes explain less than half, and the rest is unexplained. That table gives V, J and clone size, and the DNA gave D and trimming. For this sample the table gives nearly 110,000 clones, of which 75% to 85% were detected only once. 6.2% of the sample goes to the ten largest clones.

With regard to this clone: It has no known antigen specificity. There are no base qualities to consult, and no much larger clone falls within one base.

One collaborating source in Seattle enrolled patients during active infection and followed them longitudinally through the course of disease. The collaborating institutions used their own protocols to collect whole blood in K2EDTA tubes. For TCRbeta analysis, collaborators shipped samples as frozen whole blood, isolated PBMCs, or DNA extracted from either of those sample types. After removal of 0 bases from V and 3 bases from J, the junction retains 3 bases not matched to a gene. Based on the germline V gene, the CDR1 and CDR2 sequences are MNHNS and SASEGT. Measured from the cysteine to the phenylalanine, the CDR3 is 15 residues long. CDR3 DNA only is kept here, 45 bases in frame from base 1.

Sequenced input: peripheral blood. This receptor was identified in an elderly man with COVID-19, enrolled during active disease. The chain is encoded by TRBV6-1 joined to TRBJ2-7; TRBD1 matches 9 bases in the middle. The CDR3 protein: CASSEAGTGIYEQYF. Read as DNA, the sequence is TGTGCCAGCAGTGAAGCGGGGACAGGGATCTACGAGCAGTACTTC.